This T cell receptor (beta chain) was captured in a study of shared clonotypes between healthy human individuals. Deep was the level at which the assay was run. Clones were sequenced by immunoSEQ multiplex PCR, and TCRdb holds only the in-frame ones, with some missing. Of about 2.4 million clones in the sample, 80% to 95% were seen once. V lost 3 bases to trimming and J lost 2 bases, with 14 bases between them. This CDR3 has 16 residues. The germline CDR1 and CDR2 sequences are SGHTS and YDEGEE. The gene calls are TRBV5-8 and TRBJ2-2; D is unclear. This sequence originates from a man aged 18-30 years in good health. Some clones in this sample may be carry-over from other donors' samples. The sample was naive CD4+ T cells from PBMCs. Subset here: CD45RA+ positively selected. CDR3 DNA: TGTGCCAGCAGCTCGCTGGGCAGCTTCAACACCGGGGAGCTGTTTTTT. Protein: CASSSLGSFNTGELFF.